This TCR beta chain was recorded in a study of blood T cell repertoires in COVID-19. Study summary: The United States, Italy and Spain were the sources of the acute and convalescent COVID-19 samples. The analysed material was cDNA or gDNA that came from T cells, B-cell-depleted T cells, or PBMCs.

As processed by the authors: Scientists estimated how many nucleated cells there were by amplifying reference gene primers. Only in-frame clones appear in the TCRdb table, and some are missing; sequencing was by immunoSEQ multiplex PCR. Clone size and the V and J calls come from that table; the DNA yielded D and trimming. The sample shows roughly 64,000 clones, about 93% of them seen only once. This CDR3 contains 17 residues. J was trimmed by 2 bases and V by 5 bases; bases with no gene match: 10. Germline V gene data show CDR1 as SEHNR and CDR2 as FQNEAQ (reference sequence). The sample was peripheral blood. This rearrangement joins TRBV7-9 to TRBJ2-4; TRBD1 agrees at 9 bases. The sequence came from a woman aged 80 or over with active COVID-19. CDR3 loop: CASSPPGTGITKNIQYF. CDR3 nucleotides: TGTGCCAGCAGCCCGCCCGGGACAGGGATCACCAAAAACATTCAGTACTTC.